This paragraph reports one T cell receptor (beta chain). Its antigen remains unknown. Every sample had its cDNA made across eight separate reactions. TCRdb reprocessed the 5' RACE reads and stores each CDR3 protein as one record, lacking DNA. Here the sample table reports some 150,000 distinct CDR3 sequences. This sample stems from a study of monozygotic twins with inflammatory bowel disease. Findings and caveats of the study: IBD patients share fewer clonotypes with other people than healthy twins do, especially with disease activity.

The V gene's germline CDR1 is MGHRA and CDR2 YSYEKL. The CDR3 is made up of 17 amino acids. This chain joins TRBV4-1 and TRBJ2-1; TCRdb's assignment of TRBD1 cannot be checked, as there is no DNA. Sequencing used blood. The receptor was isolated from a human donor with ulcerative colitis or Crohn's disease, or a healthy co-twin of an affected twin (not recorded which). Here the CDR3 reads CASSQTGTGGYYNEQFF.